This passage covers 11 T cell receptor beta chains from one sample sequenced in a study of blood T cell repertoires in COVID-19. Only in-frame clones appear in the TCRdb table, and some are missing; sequencing was by immunoSEQ multiplex PCR. The sample yields about 190,000 clones, 84% seen once. The source material was peripheral blood. These receptors were taken from a woman aged 70-85 years with active or convalescent COVID-19.

The rearrangement uses TRBV5-5 and TRBJ2-3; perhaps TRBD1 as D (5 bases). This CDR3 is 15 amino acids long. The germline V gene has CDR1 SGHKS and CDR2 YYEKEE (reference sequence). V lost 0 bases to trimming and J lost 5 bases, with 13 bases between them. CDR3 in amino acids: CASSLGSGIGDTQYF. CDR3 sequence (DNA): TGTGCCAGCAGCTTGGGGTCAGGGATAGGAGATACGCAGTATTTT.

The CDR3 nucleotides read TGTGCCAGCTCACCTCAAAGGGGGCTTGGCACTGAAGCTTTCTTT. It codes for CASSPQRGLGTEAFF. The chain employs TRBV18 and TRBJ1-1, with TRBD1 identical over 7 bases. J lost 4 bases, V lost 3 bases, and 8 bases had no gene match. CDR1 is KGHSH and CDR2 is LQKENI in the germline V gene. This CDR3 has 15 residues.

This chain joins TRBV27 and TRBJ1-5; D uncertain. The V end was cut by 3 bases, the J end by 1 base, with 10 bases between. Germline-derived CDR1 and CDR2 are MNHEY and SMNVEV (reference sequence). The CDR3 covers 15 residues. The CDR3 protein is CASSLRGFSNQPQHF. The CDR3 region has the DNA TGTGCCAGCAGTTTGCGGGGTTTCAGCAATCAGCCCCAGCATTTT.

The table lists this clone with many counts. The rearrangement uses TRBV13 and TRBJ1-3; perhaps TRBD1 as D (6 bases). The germline V and J ends were trimmed by 5 bases and 4 bases, with 9 bases remaining between them. There are 13 residues in the CDR3. From germline, CDR1 is PRHDT and CDR2 FYEKMQ (reference sequence). The CDR3 sequence: CASSPGQGNTIYF. DNA for the CDR3: TGTGCCAGCAGCCCAGGACAGGGAAACACCATATATTTT.

The chain is built from TRBV27 and TRBJ1-2; 8 nucleotides match TRBD1. CDR1 is MNHEY, CDR2 SMNVEV, per germline (reference sequence). CDR3 length: 15 amino acids. V shed 5 bases and J 7 bases; nucleotides not matched to a gene: 12. The DNA of the CDR3 is TGTGCCAGCAGTCCCCGACAGGGGAGGATGGGTGGCTACACCTTC. Translated: CASSPRQGRMGGYTF.

The J gene is TRBJ1-2, the V gene TRBV5-4; TRBD1 aligns across 7 bases. Germline V gives CDR1 SGHNT, CDR2 YYREEE (reference sequence). V gave up 4 bases and J gave up 2 bases; unmatched junction bases: 5. The CDR3 extends over 14 amino acids. In DNA form, the CDR3 reads TGTGCCAGCAGCGGGACAGCGAAAAACTATGGCTACACCTTC. It specifies CASSGTAKNYGYTF.

This clone appeared once. The chain links TRBV15 to TRBJ1-4; D uncertain. CDR3 size: 13 residues. Germline CDR1 reads LNHNV; CDR2 reads YYDKDF (reference sequence). The ends were cut back, 2 bases at V and 5 bases at J, with 6 bases in the middle. The CDR3 nucleotides read TGTGCCACCAGCAGAAACATCAATGAAAAACTGTTTTTT. Encoded protein: CATSRNINEKLFF.

Concerning this clone: This same CDR3 is encoded by further DNA sequences in the sample. V is TRBV28 and J is TRBJ2-7; 10 positions agree with TRBD2. Looked up from germline, CDR1 is MDHEN and CDR2 is SYDVKM. The CDR3 has 14 amino acids. V gave up 6 bases and J gave up 3 bases; unmatched junction bases: 5. The CDR3 nucleotides are TGTGCCAGCAGCCCGGGACTAGCGCGCTACGAGCAGTACTTC. Amino acids: CASSPGLARYEQYF.

The rearrangement uses TRBV5-1 and TRBJ2-3; no clear D. Deletions cut 4 bases from V and 2 bases from J, with 11 bases between. Germline V gives CDR1 SGHRS, CDR2 YFSETQ. This CDR3 is 14 amino acids long. The CDR3 bases are TGCGCCAGCAGCCCCTACTCATCCACAGATACGCAGTATTTT. The encoded protein is CASSPYSSTDTQYF.

The chain joins TRBV2 to TRBJ2-5, with D perhaps matching TRBD1 (5 bases). Trimming cost V 4 bases and J 6 bases, with 15 bases left between them. This CDR3 contains 14 residues. From germline, CDR1 is SNHLY and CDR2 FYNNEI. Here the CDR3 DNA reads TGTGCCAGCAGTGTAGTAAAGGGGATTAAGACCCAGTACTTC. Amino acids: CASSVVKGIKTQYF.

The chain couples TRBV5-5 to TRBJ1-1; possible D gene TRBD1, 5 bases. This CDR3 is 18 amino acids long. Germline CDR1 SGHKS, CDR2 YYEKEE (reference sequence). V was pared by 4 bases and J by 1 base, with 23 bases between. This chain's CDR3 is CASSQEAGFWGRNTEAFF. The CDR3 DNA is TGTGCCAGCAGCCAAGAAGCGGGTTTCTGGGGACGGAACACTGAAGCTTTCTTT.